This T cell receptor (beta chain) is drawn from a study of Ad26.COV2.S vaccination and SARS-CoV-2 variants. Study observations and caveats: TCR breadth and depth estimates may have understated total T cell responses.

Comments on this clone: The target antigen is unknown.

Treatment defined: 15 to 20 received Ad26.COV2.S at low or high dose, single or two shots; about 5 received placebo; per-sample allocation not given. Day 63 after the first injection of vaccine or placebo was the sampling time. TCRdb keeps only in-frame clones here, not all; method: immunoSEQ multiplex PCR. The table lists about 330,000 clones, about nine tenths of them singletons. Germline V gene lookup returns CDR1 SNHLY and CDR2 FYNNEI. V lost 4 bases, J lost 7 bases, and 14 bases lay in between. The CDR3 is made up of 14 amino acids. The origin of this receptor is a person between 18 and 65 years old who received the Ad26.COV2.S COVID-19 vaccine or a placebo. Sequences were derived from peripheral blood, sampled in a trial of Ad26.COV2.S vaccine versus placebo. V usage is TRBV2 and J usage is TRBJ1-5; the D is unclear. CDR3 residues: CASSVGRVGQPQHF. In DNA, the CDR3 is TGTGCCAGCAGTGTGGGTCGCGTGGGGCAGCCCCAGCATTTT.